The 28 T cell receptor beta chains listed next were all sequenced from one sample in a study of T cell responses to AZD1222 COVID-19 vaccine. Measured with immunoSEQ multiplex PCR; TCRdb has only the in-frame clones, and not every one. There are some 150,000 clones in the sample; approximately 90% occur only once, and approximately 15% lies in the top ten. The sequenced sample was peripheral blood, obtained on day 0 of AZD1222 vaccination. The origin of the receptors is an adult in good health.

The V gene is TRBV18, the J gene TRBJ2-6; D is unresolved. V was shortened by 2 bases and J by 0 bases, with 11 bases between the two germline ends. The CDR3 runs 17 residues. Germline V lookup: CDR1 KGHSH, CDR2 LQKENI. The CDR3 protein is CASSPSKGASGANVLTF. In nucleotides, the CDR3 is TGTGCCAGCTCACCAAGTAAGGGCGCCTCTGGGGCCAACGTCCTGACTTTC.

V gene TRBV12-3 or TRBV12-4 combines with J gene TRBJ1-6; D uncertain. The CDR3 runs to 12 residues. Trimming cost V 2 bases and J 8 bases, with 4 bases left between them. CDR3 sequence reads: CASSLSDSPLHF. DNA of the CDR3: TGTGCCAGCAGTTTAAGTGATTCACCCCTCCACTTT.

This clone was observed a handful of times. V gene TRBV29-1 combines with J gene TRBJ2-7, with 11 bases aligning to TRBD1. Germline V gene sequence: CDR1 SQVTM, CDR2 ANQGSEA. Trimming took 2 bases from V and 9 from J; bases not matched to a gene: 15. The CDR3 is 16 residues long. The CDR3 reads CSVELGQGTGGGVQYF. For the CDR3, the DNA is TGCAGCGTTGAACTCGGTCAGGGGACAGGGGGAGGTGTGCAGTACTTC.

The gene calls are TRBV5-6 and TRBJ1-2, with D unclear. The germline V gene encodes CDR1 SGHDT and CDR2 YYEEEE. CDR3 size: 14 residues. V lost 0 bases to trimming and J lost 3 bases, with 9 bases between them. The CDR3 here is CASSLVPGYYGYTF. The DNA of the CDR3 is TGTGCCAGCAGCTTGGTCCCGGGGTACTATGGCTACACCTTC.

The J gene is TRBJ2-5, the V gene TRBV9, with no clear D. V dropped 0 bases and J dropped 10 bases, with 10 bases sitting between them. The CDR3 contains 12 residues. Germline CDR1 reads SGDLS; CDR2 reads YYNGEE. The CDR3 nucleotides read TGTGCCAGCAGCGTAGCGTCAGGTGTCCAGTACTTC. Encoded protein: CASSVASGVQYF.

CDR3 nucleotides: TGTGCCAGTATGGGTCCCGGGGGGGGCAATCAGCCCCAGCATTTT. Translating it yields CASMGPGGGNQPQHF. The V gene is TRBV19, the J gene TRBJ1-5; D is perhaps TRBD1 (5 bases). V lost 7 bases and J 2 bases, leaving 15 bases between the germline ends. The CDR3 is 15 amino acids. Germline loops: CDR1 LNHDA, CDR2 SQIVND (reference sequence).

The chain uses TRBV7-3 and TRBJ2-1, with D tentatively TRBD2 (5 bases). There are 15 residues in the CDR3. Per germline, CDR1 SGHTA and CDR2 FQGTGA. V was clipped by 2 bases and J by 1 base, with 9 bases between them. The CDR3 region is CASSLGSGSYNEQFF. DNA for the CDR3: TGTGCCAGCAGCTTAGGGTCGGGGTCCTACAATGAGCAGTTCTTC.

This chain joins TRBV2 and TRBJ1-5; perhaps TRBD1 as D (5 bases). The CDR3 loop spans 15 amino acids. Trimming cost V 11 bases and J 2 bases, with 19 bases left between them. From germline, CDR1 is SNHLY and CDR2 FYNNEI. Here the CDR3 reads CAFRRFEGGNQPQHF. In DNA, the CDR3 is TGTGCCTTCCGGCGGTTCGAAGGGGGCAATCAGCCCCAGCATTTT.

The chain employs TRBV30 and TRBJ1-2; D unclear. The germline gives CDR1 GTSNPN, CDR2 SVGIG (reference sequence). V lost 3 bases, J lost 6 bases, and 14 bases lay in between. The CDR3 spans 13 residues. The CDR3 region is CAWSPYRFHGYTF. CDR3 nucleotide sequence: TGTGCCTGGAGCCCGTATCGGTTCCATGGCTACACCTTC.

This clone occurred once. At one boundary the junction diverges from the germline segment, which might be a read error. The chain links TRBV14 to TRBJ1-5, with D perhaps matching TRBD1 (6 bases). CDR3 size: 21 residues. The germline V gene has CDR1 SGHDN and CDR2 FVKESK. For the CDR3, the DNA is TGTGCCAGCCGCCACGACTGGGGGCCTGGTGGGGAGGCCTATAGCAATCAGCCCCAGCATTTT. It is translated as CASRHDWGPGGEAYSNQPQHF.

This sequence joins TRBV18 and TRBJ1-6; possible D gene TRBD1, 5 bases. The V end was cut by 1 base, the J end by 0 bases, with 19 bases between. The CDR3 loop spans 20 amino acids. In germline, CDR1 is KGHSH, CDR2 LQKENI. The CDR3 region has the DNA TGTGCCAGCTCACCACTCGGGAAAGGGGCAAGAGGCTCCTATAATTCACCCCTCCACTTT. It yields the protein CASSPLGKGARGSYNSPLHF.

This chain links TRBV2 with TRBJ2-1, with TRBD2 matching over 9 bases. This CDR3 comprises 13 residues. Germline V gene data show CDR1 as SNHLY and CDR2 as FYNNEI. Losses at the gene ends were 7 bases for V and 7 bases for J; bases not matched to a gene: 5. The CDR3 coding sequence is TGTGCCAGCAATCCCGCGGGGGGGAATGAGCAGTTCTTC. It translates to CASNPAGGNEQFF.

The chain combines TRBV19 with TRBJ1-5; D call uncertain. Germline values: CDR1 LNHDA, CDR2 SQIVND (reference sequence). The CDR3 sequence is 13 residues long. V was pared by 2 bases and J by 5 bases, with 7 bases between. CDR3 protein: CASSISDDQPQHF. DNA for the CDR3: TGTGCCAGTAGTATAAGTGATGATCAGCCCCAGCATTTT.

This chain links TRBV18 with TRBJ2-7; the match to TRBD2 covers 7 bases. This CDR3 has 16 amino acids. From germline, CDR1 is KGHSH and CDR2 LQKENI. V trimming: 3 bases; J trimming: 5 bases; junction bases outside the gene matches: 13. CDR3 sequence (DNA): TGTGCCAGCTCACCTGCCGGGAGGACCCCGGGCCACGAGCAGTACTTC. It translates to CASSPAGRTPGHEQYF.

V gene TRBV5-1 combines with J gene TRBJ1-1; 7 nucleotides match TRBD1. The CDR3 consists of 16 residues. Losses at the gene ends were 4 bases for V and 5 bases for J; bases not matched to a gene: 14. In germline, CDR1 is SGHRS, CDR2 YFSETQ. The CDR3 loop reads CASSGGQQGAKTEAFF. CDR3 nucleotide sequence: TGCGCCAGCAGCGGGGGACAGCAAGGCGCTAAAACTGAAGCTTTCTTT.

In its sample, this clone was seen once. The chain combines TRBV29-1 with TRBJ1-1; possibly TRBD1 for D (6 bases). Between the trimmed V and J ends, which lost 1 base and 7 bases, there was a span of 13 bases. The CDR3 length is 13 residues. Per the germline V gene, CDR1 is SQVTM and CDR2 is ANQGSEA. The CDR3 nucleotides are TGCAGCGTTGAAGTTGAAAGGGGGGGTGAAGCTTTCTTT. Its translation is CSVEVERGGEAFF.

The V and J genes are TRBV5-4 and TRBJ2-7; perhaps TRBD1 as D (6 bases). Germline CDR1 reads SGHNT; CDR2 reads YYREEE (reference sequence). This CDR3 has 15 residues. The V end lost 0 bases, the J end lost 0 bases, and 10 bases lay between the germline ends. CDR3 DNA: TGTGCCAGCAGCTTGGGAGGGACAAGCTCCTACGAGCAGTACTTC. Its protein is CASSLGGTSSYEQYF.

J is TRBJ2-7 and V is TRBV28; a weak D match, TRBD2 (7 bases). Trimming pared 6 bases from V and 5 bases from J, leaving 17 bases between. CDR3 size: 14 residues. Germline CDR1 MDHEN, CDR2 SYDVKM. The CDR3 DNA follows: TGTGCCAGCAGCAACGGGGGGCCCGTCCACGAGCAGTACTTC. It encodes CASSNGGPVHEQYF.

This clone was observed a single time. The rearrangement joins TRBV7-3 to TRBJ2-2; D might be TRBD2 (6 bases). This CDR3 is built from 15 residues. Germline loops: CDR1 SGHTA, CDR2 FQGTGA. Trimming pared 3 bases from V and 0 bases from J, leaving 8 bases between. DNA for the CDR3: TGTGCCAGCAGCTTGGACTACTCGAACACCGGGGAGCTGTTTTTT. Its protein is CASSLDYSNTGELFF. Filled out from reference TRBV7-3 and TRBJ2-2, the complete variable domain reads GAGVSQTPSNKVTEKGKYVELRCDPISGHTALYWYRQSLGQGPEFLIYFQGTGAADDSGLPNDRFFAVRPEGSVSTLKIQRTERGDSAVYLCASSLDYSNTGELFFGEGSRLTVL.

The V call is TRBV6-4, the J call TRBJ1-5; D possibly corresponds to TRBD1 (6 bases). Germline values: CDR1 MRHNA, CDR2 SNTAGT. There are 18 residues in the CDR3. Between the trimmed V and J ends, which lost 2 bases and 0 bases, there was a span of 17 bases. CDR3 DNA: TGTGCCAGCAGTGACCCCGGGACACTGATTTATAGCAATCAGCCCCAGCATTTT. Translating it yields CASSDPGTLIYSNQPQHF.

The J gene is TRBJ2-1, the V gene TRBV6-2 or TRBV6-3; D tentatively fits TRBD1 or TRBD2 (7 bases each). Per germline, CDR1 MNHEY and CDR2 SVGEGT. The CDR3 extends over 16 amino acids. V dropped 8 bases and J dropped 7 bases, with 24 bases sitting between them. The CDR3 loop reads CASRPTGTEGLNEQFF. The CDR3 bases are TGTGCCAGCCGCCCCACCGGGACAGAGGGACTAAATGAGCAGTTCTTC.

The V call is TRBV9, the J call TRBJ1-1; D uncertain. CDR1 and CDR2 (germline): SGDLS, YYNGEE. The CDR3 has 15 residues. V was cut by 0 bases and J by 3 bases, with 12 bases left in between. CDR3 sequence reads: CASSVDWSRDTEAFF. In DNA form, the CDR3 reads TGTGCCAGCAGCGTAGATTGGTCGAGGGACACTGAAGCTTTCTTT.

V and J are TRBV7-9 and TRBJ1-4; tentatively, D is TRBD1 (6 bases). Looked up from germline, CDR1 is SEHNR and CDR2 is FQNEAQ (reference sequence). Trimming left V 0 bases short and J 4 bases short, with 15 bases between. This CDR3 has 17 residues. The CDR3, as DNA: TGTGCCAGCAGCTTAGCCCCCTTTGGACAGCGTAATGAAAAACTGTTTTTT. This sequence encodes CASSLAPFGQRNEKLFF. Full variable domain (rest looked up from reference TRBV7-9 and TRBJ1-4): DTGVSQNPRHKITKRGQNVTFRCDPISEHNRLYWYRQTLGQGPEFLTYFQNEAQLEKSRLLSDRFSAERPKGSFSTLEIQRTEQGDSAMYLCASSLAPFGQRNEKLFFGSGTQLSVL.

The CDR3 region has the DNA TGTGCCAGCAGCGCACGGCGGGTTACCTACGAGCAGTACTTC. Translating gives CASSARRVTYEQYF. V gene TRBV6-5 combines with J gene TRBJ2-7; a possible D gene is TRBD2 (5 bases). Trimming stripped 6 bases from V and 2 bases from J, with 14 bases between. This CDR3 region has 14 residues. CDR1 and CDR2 (germline): MNHEY, SVGAGI.

The CDR3 spells CASTRGDGNEKLFF. The CDR3 DNA sequence: TGTGCCAGCACCCGCGGGGACGGTAATGAAAAACTGTTTTTT. The rearrangement joins TRBV7-9 to TRBJ1-4, with D possibly matching TRBD1 (5 bases). The CDR3 is 14 residues long. CDR1 SEHNR and CDR2 FQNEAQ come from the germline V gene (reference sequence). Trimming cost V 7 bases and J 4 bases, with 13 bases left between them.

The J gene is TRBJ1-2, the V gene TRBV19, with D uncertain. The V gene lost 7 bases and the J gene lost 0 bases, with 3 bases spanning the gap. This CDR3 contains 11 residues. The germline V gene encodes CDR1 LNHDA and CDR2 SQIVND (reference sequence). The CDR3 here is CASTSNYGYTF. The CDR3 DNA reads TGTGCCAGTACCTCTAACTATGGCTACACCTTC.

The chain carries TRBV11-2 and TRBJ2-5; tentative D call: TRBD2 (8 bases). The CDR3 totals 16 residues. V was shortened by 1 base and J by 6 bases, with 18 bases between the two germline ends. CDR1 is SGHAT, CDR2 FQNNGV, per germline. The CDR3 loop reads CASSLAAGGQSQTQYF. The DNA of the CDR3 is TGTGCCAGCAGCTTAGCGGCGGGGGGACAGTCACAGACCCAGTACTTC. Full variable domain (remainder filled in from reference TRBV11-2 and TRBJ2-5): EAGVAQSPRYKIIEKRQSVAFWCNPISGHATLYWYQQILGQGPKLLIQFQNNGVVDDSQLPKDRFSAERLKGVDSTLKIQPAKLEDSAVYLCASSLAAGGQSQTQYFGPGTRLLVL.

The rearrangement uses TRBV5-3 and TRBJ1-5; D perhaps matches TRBD1 (5 bases). TRBV5-3 is marked as an open reading frame, function uncertain. Trimming pared 2 bases from V and 4 bases from J, leaving 13 bases between. The CDR3 is made up of 15 amino acids. CDR3 nucleotide sequence: TGTGCCAGAAGCTTCGGGCTGGAGGGGAATCAGCCCCAGCATTTT. As protein: CARSFGLEGNQPQHF.